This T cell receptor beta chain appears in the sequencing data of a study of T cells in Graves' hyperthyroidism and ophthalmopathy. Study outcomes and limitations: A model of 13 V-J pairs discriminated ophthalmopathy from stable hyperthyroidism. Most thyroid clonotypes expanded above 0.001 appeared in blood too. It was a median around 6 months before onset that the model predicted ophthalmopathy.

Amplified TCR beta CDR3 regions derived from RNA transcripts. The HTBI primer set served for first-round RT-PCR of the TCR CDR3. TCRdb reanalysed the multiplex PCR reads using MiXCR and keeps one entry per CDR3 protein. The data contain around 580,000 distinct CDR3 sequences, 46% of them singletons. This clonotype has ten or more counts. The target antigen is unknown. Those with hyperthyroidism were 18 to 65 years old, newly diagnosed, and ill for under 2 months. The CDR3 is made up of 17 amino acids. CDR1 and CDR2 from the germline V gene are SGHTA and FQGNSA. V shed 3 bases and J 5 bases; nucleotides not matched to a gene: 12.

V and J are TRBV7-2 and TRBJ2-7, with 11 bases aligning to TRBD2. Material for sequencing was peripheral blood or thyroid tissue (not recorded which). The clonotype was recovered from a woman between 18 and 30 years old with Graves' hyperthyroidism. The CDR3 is CASSFFLLAGGGHEQYF. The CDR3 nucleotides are TGTGCCAGCAGCTTTTTCCTCCTAGCGGGAGGTGGGCACGAGCAGTACTTC.